This T cell receptor (beta chain) originates from a study of T-cell memory formation after mild COVID-19. The wider study: The TCR clusters were mostly specific to one donor.

This clonotype was seen more than once but under ten times. V lost 1 base and J lost 5; bases outside the gene matches: 8. Germline V CDR1 and CDR2: SGHVS, FNYEAQ. The CDR3 has 16 residues. TCRdb used MiXCR to reprocess the 5' RACE reads, holding one entry per CDR3 protein. The data show more than 150,000 distinct CDR3 sequences, with around 20% seen just once and about 4% held by the top ten. The sequenced material came from PBMCs or a T cell subset sorted from them (not recorded which). V usage is TRBV7-6 and J usage is TRBJ1-2, with 9 nucleotides matching TRBD1. The sequence was obtained from a man younger than 35 who had mild COVID-19 (a few samples of this study predate the infection). Cell type and time point are not known. CDR3 region: CASSLGDRAAGYGYTF. CDR3 nucleotides: TGTGCCAGCAGCTTAGGGGACAGGGCGGCAGGGTATGGCTACACCTTC.